The rows below give T cell receptor beta chains drawn from one sample of a study of T cell responses to AZD1222 COVID-19 vaccine. Sequencing was performed with immunoSEQ multiplex PCR; in TCRdb, only in-frame clones are kept and a portion is missing. This table has some 150,000 clones, less than 95% appearing once. The sample was peripheral blood, taken on day 0 of AZD1222 vaccination. These receptors came from an adult in good health. Both conserved end residues are part of each CDR3. Each record gives: D gene, J gene, V gene, clone size, CDR3 DNA, CDR3 protein. D genes are given only for firm matches. Clone size, where shown, is once, few, many, or a class for clones that have expanded.

D gene: -
J gene: TRBJ1-2
V gene: TRBV2
clone size: -
CDR3 DNA: TGTGCCAGCAGTGAAGGGGCAGCAGGCTATGGCTACACCTTC
CDR3 protein: CASSEGAAGYGYTF

D gene: -
J gene: TRBJ2-7
V gene: TRBV18
clone size: -
CDR3 DNA: TGTGCCAGCTCACCCTCCGGGACCCAGATGGGGGAGCAGTACTTC
CDR3 protein: CASSPSGTQMGEQYF

D gene: -
J gene: TRBJ2-5
V gene: TRBV15
clone size: -
CDR3 DNA: TGTGCCACCAGCAGCCTATTCGGACAGCCCCAAGAGACCCAGTACTTC
CDR3 protein: CATSSLFGQPQETQYF

D gene: -
J gene: TRBJ2-7
V gene: TRBV28
clone size: -
CDR3 DNA: TGTGCCAGCAGTTCGGCTCTTCAGGATTTTTACGAGCAGTACTTC
CDR3 protein: CASSSALQDFYEQYF

D gene: -
J gene: TRBJ2-2
V gene: TRBV7-2
clone size: once
CDR3 DNA: TGTGCCAGCACCTCCTTTATCACCGGGGAGCTGTTTTTT
CDR3 protein: CASTSFITGELFF

D gene: TRBD1
J gene: TRBJ2-7
V gene: TRBV18
clone size: -
CDR3 DNA: TGTGCCAGCTCACAATCAGGGGGCGAAATTTCCTACGAGCAGTACTTC
CDR3 protein: CASSQSGGEISYEQYF

D gene: TRBD2
J gene: TRBJ2-1
V gene: TRBV29-1
clone size: -
CDR3 DNA: TGCAGCGTTGCCGCATTTAGCGGGAGCTCCTACAATGAGCAGTTCTTC
CDR3 protein: CSVAAFSGSSYNEQFF

D gene: -
J gene: TRBJ1-5
V gene: TRBV24-1
clone size: -
CDR3 DNA: TGTGCCACCAGTGATTCGGGGTTTACACAGCCCCAGCATTTT
CDR3 protein: CATSDSGFTQPQHF

D gene: -
J gene: TRBJ1-5
V gene: TRBV12-3/TRBV12-4
clone size: -
CDR3 DNA: TGTGCCAGCAGTTTAGGTCAGCCCCAGCATTTT
CDR3 protein: CASSLGQPQHF

D gene: TRBD1
J gene: TRBJ1-1
V gene: TRBV27
clone size: -
CDR3 DNA: TGTGCCAGCAGTCCAGGGACAGGGAGGTACACTGAAGCTTTCTTT
CDR3 protein: CASSPGTGRYTEAFF

D gene: -
J gene: TRBJ1-4
V gene: TRBV10-2
clone size: -
CDR3 DNA: TGCGCCAGCAGTGAGAGGGGGATGGGACTGTTTTTT
CDR3 protein: CASSERGMGLFF

D gene: TRBD2
J gene: TRBJ2-1
V gene: TRBV15
clone size: -
CDR3 DNA: TGTGCCACCAGCGGGCCGGGACTAGCGGTTCGCAATGAGCAGTTCTTC
CDR3 protein: CATSGPGLAVRNEQFF

D gene: -
J gene: TRBJ2-1
V gene: TRBV15
clone size: -
CDR3 DNA: TGTGCCACCAGCAGAGAACAGAACTCCTACAATGAGCAGTTCTTC
CDR3 protein: CATSREQNSYNEQFF

D gene: -
J gene: TRBJ2-7
V gene: TRBV4-1
clone size: few
CDR3 DNA: TGCGCCAGCAGCCTCCACAGAGGGGCCGGCTACGAGCAGTACTTC
CDR3 protein: CASSLHRGAGYEQYF

D gene: -
J gene: TRBJ1-2
V gene: TRBV19
clone size: -
CDR3 DNA: TGTGCCAGTAGCCTAGGACGGATGAACTATGGCTACACCTTC
CDR3 protein: CASSLGRMNYGYTF

D gene: -
J gene: TRBJ2-5
V gene: TRBV10-1
clone size: -
CDR3 DNA: TGCGCCGGACCAGCCTTGAGAGGGGACCAAGAGACCCAGTACTTC
CDR3 protein: CAGPALRGDQETQYF

D gene: TRBD1
J gene: TRBJ2-7
V gene: TRBV19
clone size: -
CDR3 DNA: TGTGCCAGTAGTCTGGGGACAGGCGTTTACGAGCAGTACTTC
CDR3 protein: CASSLGTGVYEQYF

D gene: -
J gene: TRBJ2-7
V gene: TRBV10-3
clone size: -
CDR3 DNA: TGTGCCATCAGTGAGTCGAGGGAAGGGGATCCCTACGAGCAGTACTTC
CDR3 protein: CAISESREGDPYEQYF

D gene: -
J gene: TRBJ1-6
V gene: TRBV2
clone size: once
CDR3 DNA: TGTGCCAGCAGTGAAGAGGGACCCCTCCACTTT
CDR3 protein: CASSEEGPLHF

D gene: TRBD2
J gene: TRBJ2-3
V gene: TRBV18
clone size: once
CDR3 DNA: TGTGCCAGCTCACCGTTCAGGACTAGTCCCACAGATACGCAGTATTTT
CDR3 protein: CASSPFRTSPTDTQYF

D gene: -
J gene: TRBJ2-7
V gene: TRBV12-3/TRBV12-4
clone size: -
CDR3 DNA: TGTGCCAGCGGATACTACGAGCAGTACTTC
CDR3 protein: CASGYYEQYF

D gene: TRBD2
J gene: TRBJ2-7
V gene: TRBV27
clone size: -
CDR3 DNA: TGTGCCAGCAGTTCCCTAGCGGGGGGGTACGAGCAGTACTTC
CDR3 protein: CASSSLAGGYEQYF

D gene: -
J gene: TRBJ1-3
V gene: TRBV5-1
clone size: -
CDR3 DNA: TGCGCCAGCAGCTCCGGGAGCTCTGGAAACACCATATATTTT
CDR3 protein: CASSSGSSGNTIYF

D gene: TRBD1
J gene: TRBJ2-2
V gene: TRBV28
clone size: -
CDR3 DNA: TGTGCCTCTACTCCGGGACAGGGCCCCTCCGGGGAGCTGTTTTTT
CDR3 protein: CASTPGQGPSGELFF

D gene: -
J gene: TRBJ1-5
V gene: TRBV7-2
clone size: few
CDR3 DNA: TGTGCCAGCAGCCTGAGACAGAATCAGCCCCAGCATTTT
CDR3 protein: CASSLRQNQPQHF

D gene: -
J gene: TRBJ1-3
V gene: TRBV30
clone size: once
CDR3 DNA: TGTGCCTGGAATGGGCAGAACTCTGGAAACACCATATATTTT
CDR3 protein: CAWNGQNSGNTIYF

D gene: -
J gene: TRBJ2-7
V gene: TRBV7-2
clone size: -
CDR3 DNA: TGTGCCAGCAGCTTATCACCCAGGGAGGCTGGGGAGCAGTACTTC
CDR3 protein: CASSLSPREAGEQYF

D gene: -
J gene: TRBJ2-5
V gene: TRBV5-1
clone size: -
CDR3 DNA: TGCGCCAGCAGCACGAGGGAGACCCAGTACTTC
CDR3 protein: CASSTRETQYF

D gene: TRBD1
J gene: TRBJ1-1
V gene: TRBV5-1
clone size: -
CDR3 DNA: TGCGCCAGCAGCTTGGGACAGGGCGGCTTGACTGAAGCTTTCTTT
CDR3 protein: CASSLGQGGLTEAFF

D gene: -
J gene: TRBJ2-7
V gene: TRBV20-1
clone size: -
CDR3 DNA: TGCAGTGCACCTACTAGCTACGAGCAGTACTTC
CDR3 protein: CSAPTSYEQYF

D gene: TRBD2
J gene: TRBJ2-3
V gene: TRBV30
clone size: -
CDR3 DNA: TGTGCCTGGGGGACGCCGGGACTAGCGGGAGGGCCACTCACAGATACGCAGTATTTT
CDR3 protein: CAWGTPGLAGGPLTDTQYF

D gene: -
J gene: TRBJ2-7
V gene: TRBV11-3
clone size: -
CDR3 DNA: TGTGCCAGCAGTTCTATATGCGAGCAGTACTTC
CDR3 protein: CASSSICEQYF

D gene: TRBD2
J gene: TRBJ2-1
V gene: TRBV3-1/TRBV3-2
clone size: -
CDR3 DNA: TGTGCCAGCCGAATGCGGGGGAGCTCCTACAATGAGCAGTTCTTC
CDR3 protein: CASRMRGSSYNEQFF

D gene: TRBD1
J gene: TRBJ1-1
V gene: TRBV14
clone size: -
CDR3 DNA: TGTGCCAGCAGCCGCACCAAGGGGCAGGGGGCTGTTTTCCCCATGGCAACTGAAGCTTTCTTT
CDR3 protein: CASSRTKGQGAVFPMATEAFF

D gene: -
J gene: TRBJ1-2
V gene: TRBV24-1
clone size: -
CDR3 DNA: TGTGCCACCAGTGATTTGGGGTCAGGAGTCGCCTATGGCTACACCTTC
CDR3 protein: CATSDLGSGVAYGYTF

D gene: -
J gene: TRBJ2-5
V gene: TRBV7-6
clone size: -
CDR3 DNA: TGTGCCAGCAGCTTAGGGGTAGGGGAGAGGGAGACCCAGTACTTC
CDR3 protein: CASSLGVGERETQYF

D gene: -
J gene: TRBJ2-7
V gene: TRBV25-1
clone size: -
CDR3 DNA: TGTGCCAGTTGTGGTAGCGGAGGACAGCAGTACTTC
CDR3 protein: CASCGSGGQQYF

D gene: -
J gene: TRBJ2-2
V gene: TRBV5-1
clone size: -
CDR3 DNA: TGCGCCAGCAGCTTGTTTACGGAGGGCGGGGAGCTGTTTTTT
CDR3 protein: CASSLFTEGGELFF

D gene: TRBD2
J gene: TRBJ2-7
V gene: TRBV27
clone size: -
CDR3 DNA: TGTGCCAGCAGAAAAGCGGGAGGGCCTAACGAGCAGTACTTC
CDR3 protein: CASRKAGGPNEQYF

D gene: -
J gene: TRBJ1-1
V gene: TRBV19
clone size: once
CDR3 DNA: TGTGCCAGTACCCCGGGACGTATGAACACTGAAGCTTTCTTT
CDR3 protein: CASTPGRMNTEAFF

D gene: -
J gene: TRBJ2-1
V gene: TRBV4-1
clone size: -
CDR3 DNA: TGCGCCAGCAGCAATTCGGGGAAGGCTAGCTCCTACAATGAGCAGTTCTTC
CDR3 protein: CASSNSGKASSYNEQFF

D gene: -
J gene: TRBJ2-7
V gene: TRBV13
clone size: -
CDR3 DNA: TGTGCCAGCAGCTTAGGGGGGAGTTACGAGCAGTACTTC
CDR3 protein: CASSLGGSYEQYF